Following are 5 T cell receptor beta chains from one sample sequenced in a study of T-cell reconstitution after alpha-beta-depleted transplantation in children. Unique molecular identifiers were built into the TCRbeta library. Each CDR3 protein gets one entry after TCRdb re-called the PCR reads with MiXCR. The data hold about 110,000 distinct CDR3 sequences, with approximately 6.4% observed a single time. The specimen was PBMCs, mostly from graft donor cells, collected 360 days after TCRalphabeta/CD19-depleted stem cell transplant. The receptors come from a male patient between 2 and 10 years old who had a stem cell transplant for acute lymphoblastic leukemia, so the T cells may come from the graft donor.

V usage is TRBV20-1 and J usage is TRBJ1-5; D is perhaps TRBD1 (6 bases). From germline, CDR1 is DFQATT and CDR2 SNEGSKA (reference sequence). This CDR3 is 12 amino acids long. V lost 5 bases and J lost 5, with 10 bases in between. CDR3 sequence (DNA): TGCAGTGCTCGTCGACAGGATCAGCCCCAGCATTTT. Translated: CSARRQDQPQHF.

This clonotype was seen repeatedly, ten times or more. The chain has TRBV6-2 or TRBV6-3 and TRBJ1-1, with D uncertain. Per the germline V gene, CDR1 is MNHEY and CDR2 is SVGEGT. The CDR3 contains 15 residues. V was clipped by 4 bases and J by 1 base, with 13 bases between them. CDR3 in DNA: TGTGCCAGCAGTTCAGTTTTATCGCGGAACACTGAAGCTTTCTTT. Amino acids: CASSSVLSRNTEAFF.

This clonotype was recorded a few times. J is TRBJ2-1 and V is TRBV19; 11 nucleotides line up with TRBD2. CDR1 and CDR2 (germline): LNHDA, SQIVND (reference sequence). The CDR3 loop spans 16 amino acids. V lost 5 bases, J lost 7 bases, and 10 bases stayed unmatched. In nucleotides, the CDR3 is TGTGCCAGTAGTCCCGTAGCGGGAGGGCCGGAGAATGAGCAGTTCTTC. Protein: CASSPVAGGPENEQFF.

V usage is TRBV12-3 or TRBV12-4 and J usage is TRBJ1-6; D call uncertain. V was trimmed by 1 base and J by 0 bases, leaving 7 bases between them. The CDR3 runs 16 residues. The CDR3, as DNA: TGTGCCAGCAGTTTAGTAGGGAGCTCCTATAATTCACCCCTCCACTTT. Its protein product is CASSLVGSSYNSPLHF.

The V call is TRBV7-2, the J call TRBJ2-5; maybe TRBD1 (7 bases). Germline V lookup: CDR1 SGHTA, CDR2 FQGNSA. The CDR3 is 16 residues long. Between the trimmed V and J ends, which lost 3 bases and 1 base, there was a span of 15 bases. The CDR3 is CASSFRGAVPQETQYF. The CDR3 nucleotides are TGTGCCAGCAGCTTCAGGGGGGCAGTCCCCCAAGAGACCCAGTACTTC.